Described below is a single T cell receptor (beta chain) sequence and its context. It has no known antigen specificity. No much larger clone exists at a distance of one base, and base qualities are not known. This specimen belongs to a study of CD8 T cells in Susac syndrome (dated by TCRdb to the late 2010s). With respect to the entire study: The study used repertoire sequencing to test whether antigen drove CD8+ T cell activation and differentiation in Susac syndrome.

RNA was extracted with the RNeasy kit and about 0.45 to 1 ug was reverse transcribed using random hexamers. The immunoSEQ multiplex PCR assay, which covers 54 Vbeta and 13 Jbeta segments, was used to amplify TCR beta CDR3 regions. Bias from PCR amplification was corrected by using a synthetic template baseline for primer optimization and for computational correction. As for how the authors treated the data: Reads were annotated to V, D and J genes according to IMGT and were analyzed with immunoSEQ Analyzer, with only productive sequences retained. To calculate clonality, Shannon entropy was normalized by log2 of the number of productive unique sequences and then subtracted from one. For each patient and control, public and private clones were evaluated within the 100 most prevalent clones. A clone was defined as Susac-specific if it was absent from the healthy and MS cohorts, from about 1,100 published viral clones and from other ImmuneACCESS disease sequences. TCRdb reworked the public reads: Q25 trimming with fastp, MiXCR clone assembly, productive beta chains retained. Each entry merges the rows of one CDR3 protein and shows their most common DNA and genes. Here the V and J calls rest on TCRdb's processing, not on the authors' analysis. Counted in this sample were 95,000 to 150,000 distinct CDR3 sequences; around 94% of them appeared once. The ten largest account for 0.065% to 0.09% of the sample.

Peripheral blood CD8+ and CD4+ T cells from healthy donors, Susac syndrome patients and multiple sclerosis patients were profiled using high-throughput TCR beta sequencing. Healthy donors were included as age- and sex-matched controls. CD8+ TEMRA cells were enriched by FACS, while bulk CD8+ and CD4+ T cells were purified by magnetic negative isolation. Blood was drawn into EDTA tubes, processed within 24 hours, and PBMCs were isolated by density gradient centrifugation. PBMCs intended for TCR sequencing were frozen in liquid nitrogen and were later thawed in a 37 degrees C water bath. Purity of sorted or isolated CD4+, CD8+ and CD8+ TEMRA cells was at least 90%. From V the trimming removes 7 bases and from J it removes 10 bases, while the gene matches leave 6 bases of the junction unaccounted for. The germline V gene specifies SQVTM as CDR1 and ANQGSEA as CDR2. Counted from cysteine to phenylalanine, this CDR3 has 13 amino acids. The sequence is cut down to CDR3 DNA, 39 bases in frame from base 1.

What the research found in general, with its limitations: The TCR sequencing and HLA analysis was acknowledged to have included a relatively small number of individuals.

The material sequenced was CD4+ T cells from PBMCs. The clonotype was recovered from a human donor in good health. This chain is built from TRBV29-1 and TRBJ2-1, with 14 junctional bases fitting TRBD2. The sequenced DNA is TGCAGCGGACTAGCGGGAGGGCAGTGGGAGCAGTTCTTC. The translation is CSGLAGGQWEQFF.